What follows are 27 T cell receptor beta chains derived from one specimen sequenced in a study of blood T cell repertoires in COVID-19. Produced via immunoSEQ multiplex PCR; TCRdb's table is partial and in-frame only. The sample lists about 200,000 clones; over 80% were seen once. Sequenced sample: peripheral blood. These receptors were obtained from a man aged 40-55 years with acute or convalescent COVID-19.

The chain joins TRBV2 to TRBJ2-3; 11 bases are shared with TRBD2. Trimming cost V 5 bases and J 7 bases; bases outside gene matches: 11. This CDR3 has 16 amino acids. Germline loops: CDR1 SNHLY, CDR2 FYNNEI. The CDR3 DNA follows: TGTGCCAGCAGTTCTAACCTAGCGGGAGGCGGAAATACGCAGTATTTT. Protein sequence: CASSSNLAGGGNTQYF.

The chain carries TRBV11-2 and TRBJ2-7; TRBD1 agrees at 8 bases. The J segment lost 2 bases and the V segment lost 5 bases, leaving 5 bases of the junction unmatched. The CDR3 runs to 14 residues. Germline V CDR1 and CDR2: SGHAT, FQNNGV. The CDR3 sequence is CASSPRTGPYEQYF. DNA of the CDR3: TGTGCCAGCAGCCCACGGACAGGGCCCTACGAGCAGTACTTC.

The gene calls are TRBV18 and TRBJ2-3, with 7 positions matching TRBD2. V gave up 6 bases and J gave up 2 bases; unmatched junction bases: 11. Germline lookup yields CDR1 KGHSH and CDR2 LQKENI. The CDR3 runs to 16 residues. The CDR3 is CASSSLGRENTDTQYF. The CDR3 bases are TGTGCCAGCTCCTCCCTCGGGCGGGAGAACACAGATACGCAGTATTTT.

V usage is TRBV21-1 and J usage is TRBJ2-1; the table's D call of TRBD2 was not tested on the DNA. TRBV21-1 is noted as a pseudogene. The CDR3 totals 17 residues. The CDR3 spells CASSPFQTSGRRNEQFF. The CDR3 DNA is TGTGCCAGCAGCCCTTTTCAGACTAGCGGGAGAAGGAATGAGCAGTTCTTC.

This chain joins TRBV6-6 and TRBJ2-7; TRBD1 matches at 9 bases. V was clipped by 6 bases and J by 6 bases; unmatched bases: 15. The CDR3 is 16 residues long. Germline CDR1 and CDR2: MNHNY and SVGAGI (reference sequence). The CDR3 bases are TGTGCCAGCAGCCCCGGGACAGGGTTACTTTTTGGCGAGCAGTACTTC. This translates into CASSPGTGLLFGEQYF.

The gene calls are TRBV19 and TRBJ1-1; D gene unclear. Between the trimmed V and J ends, which lost 5 bases and 8 bases, there was a span of 15 bases. This CDR3 contains 13 residues. Looked up from germline, CDR1 is LNHDA and CDR2 is SQIVND (reference sequence). The CDR3 is CASSARVGREAFF. CDR3 sequence (DNA): TGTGCCAGTAGTGCCCGGGTAGGGAGAGAAGCTTTCTTT.

The chain joins TRBV29-1 to TRBJ2-7; TRBD2 might be the D (6 bases). The length of the CDR3 is 13 residues. The V end lost 6 bases, the J end lost 6 bases, and 18 bases lay between the germline ends. The germline V gene encodes CDR1 SQVTM and CDR2 ANQGSEA. The CDR3 here is CSVVQERGLEQYF. CDR3 sequence (DNA): TGCAGCGTCGTACAGGAAAGGGGACTCGAGCAGTACTTC.

The rearrangement links TRBV27 to TRBJ1-1; D perhaps matches TRBD1 (6 bases). The CDR3 is made up of 15 amino acids. The V and J ends lost 5 bases and 0 bases respectively, with 13 bases between them. Germline CDR1 MNHEY, CDR2 SMNVEV (reference sequence). The CDR3 reads CASSPWTDMNTEAFF. The CDR3 region has the DNA TGTGCCAGCAGTCCGTGGACAGACATGAACACTGAAGCTTTCTTT.

The rearrangement links TRBV11-3 to TRBJ2-5; tentative D call: TRBD2 (6 bases). The CDR3 is made up of 15 amino acids. The germline gives CDR1 SGHNT, CDR2 YENEEA. With 5 bases removed from V and 2 bases from J, the gap between germline ends came to 15 bases. In DNA, the CDR3 is TGTGCCAGCAGCACGGGGAGGACTCGACAAGAGACCCAGTACTTC. This translates into CASSTGRTRQETQYF.

The J gene is TRBJ2-1, the V gene TRBV6-2 or TRBV6-3; no clear D. The CDR3 length is 16 residues. CDR1 and CDR2 (germline): MNHEY, SVGEGT. The V gene lost 2 bases and the J gene lost 3 bases, with 14 bases spanning the gap. In DNA form, the CDR3 reads TGTGCCAGCAGTTACGCGTCTAATTCATTCTACAATGAGCAGTTCTTC. Protein sequence: CASSYASNSFYNEQFF.

CDR3 sequence reads: CASSQRGYYSYEQYF. The CDR3 DNA reads TGTGCCAGCTCCCAACGGGGGTATTACTCCTACGAGCAGTACTTC. The chain links TRBV18 to TRBJ2-7, with D possibly matching TRBD2 (6 bases). V was clipped by 6 bases and J by 0 bases, with 15 bases between them. Germline V gene lookup returns CDR1 KGHSH and CDR2 LQKENI. The CDR3 is 15 amino acids.

CDR3 amino acids: CASSWSVDSPLHF. The CDR3 DNA reads TGTGCCAGCAGTTGGTCGGTTGATTCACCCCTCCACTTT. The V gene is TRBV6-5, the J gene TRBJ1-6; D is ambiguous. V lost 4 bases to trimming and J lost 8 bases, with 9 bases between them. CDR3 length: 13 residues. Germline loops: CDR1 MNHEY, CDR2 SVGAGI.

Here the CDR3 reads CASTPGGAEAFF. CDR3 sequence (DNA): TGTGCCAGCACCCCCGGAGGCGCTGAAGCTTTCTTT. The chain is built from TRBV6-5 and TRBJ1-1, with D uncertain. V was shortened by 7 bases and J by 6 bases, with 12 bases between the two germline ends. Germline CDR1 MNHEY, CDR2 SVGAGI. This CDR3 contains 12 residues.

The chain employs TRBV30 and TRBJ2-7, with 9 bases that match TRBD2. This CDR3 is 14 amino acids long. Per the germline V gene, CDR1 is GTSNPN and CDR2 is SVGIG (reference sequence). Trimming removed 1 base from V and 8 bases from J; junction bases left unmatched: 9. This CDR3 reads CAWSAPGTSNKQYF. CDR3 bases: TGTGCCTGGAGTGCCCCCGGGACTAGCAATAAGCAGTACTTC.

V gene TRBV6-5 combines with J gene TRBJ2-2; TRBD2 agrees at 8 bases. The CDR3 has 16 residues. The V gene's germline CDR1 is MNHEY and CDR2 SVGAGI. After removal of 4 bases from V and 6 bases from J, the junction contained 10 bases not matched to a gene. The CDR3 coding sequence is TGTGCCAGCAGTTTTCTAGCGGGCCCTTCTCCCGGGGAGCTGTTTTTT. The encoded protein is CASSFLAGPSPGELFF.

The rearrangement uses TRBV18 and TRBJ1-1; D is ambiguous. Per germline, CDR1 KGHSH and CDR2 LQKENI. Trimming removed 1 base at V and 5 bases at J, with 11 bases between. This CDR3 is built from 14 residues. The chain's CDR3 is CASSPRGPDTEAFF. CDR3 coding DNA: TGTGCCAGCTCACCACGAGGGCCCGATACTGAAGCTTTCTTT.

The V gene is TRBV6-5, the J gene TRBJ2-3; 11 positions agree with TRBD2. V was pared by 7 bases and J by 6 bases, with 9 bases of the junction left unmatched. The CDR3 totals 15 residues. Germline lookup yields CDR1 MNHEY and CDR2 SVGAGI. In DNA, the CDR3 is TGTGCCAGCACCGAACTAGCGGGAGTTGGGGATACGCAGTATTTT. Translated, it gives CASTELAGVGDTQYF.

The chain combines TRBV10-3 with TRBJ2-5, with TRBD2 matching over 7 bases. The CDR3 covers 15 residues. Unmatched junction bases numbered 4, after V lost 2 bases and J lost 1 base. CDR1 is ENHRY, CDR2 SYGVKD, per germline. In DNA, the CDR3 is TGTGCCATCAGTGAGCTGGGGGGGAGCCAAGAGACCCAGTACTTC. It yields the protein CAISELGGSQETQYF.

The chain joins TRBV4-1 to TRBJ1-2; 9 nucleotides align to TRBD1. The CDR3 consists of 17 residues. Germline-derived CDR1 and CDR2 are MGHRA and YSYEKL. The J segment lost 4 bases and the V segment lost 2 bases, leaving 11 bases of the junction unmatched. The CDR3 here is CASSQRTGGAAPYGYTF. As DNA, the CDR3 is TGCGCCAGCAGCCAACGCACAGGGGGCGCAGCCCCCTATGGCTACACCTTC.

This clone was detected only once. The rearrangement joins TRBV5-6 to TRBJ1-4; 8 bases fit TRBD1. With V trimmed by 4 bases and J by 7 bases, 12 bases remained unmatched. Per the germline V gene, CDR1 is SGHDT and CDR2 is YYEEEE. The CDR3 length is 16 residues. CDR3 amino acids: CASSGDSGGLTEKLFF. The CDR3 coding sequence is TGTGCCAGCAGCGGGGACTCAGGGGGCTTAACTGAAAAACTGTTTTTT.

The gene calls are TRBV7-9 and TRBJ1-6, with D possibly matching TRBD1 (5 bases). This CDR3 spans 14 amino acids. The germline V gene has CDR1 SEHNR and CDR2 FQNEAQ (reference sequence). V was pared by 3 bases and J by 9 bases, with 12 bases between. For the CDR3, the DNA is TGTGCCAGCAGCTTGGAACTTAGGGGTTCACCCCTCCACTTT. Encoded protein: CASSLELRGSPLHF. Filled out from reference TRBV7-9 and TRBJ1-6, the complete variable domain reads DTGVSQNPRHKITKRGQNVTFRCDPISEHNRLYWYRQTLGQGPEFLTYFQNEAQLEKSRLLSDRFSAERPKGSFSTLEIQRTEQGDSAMYLCASSLELRGSPLHFGNGTRLTVT.

The chain is built from TRBV3-1 (or the pseudogene TRBV3-2) and TRBJ1-2; no definite D call. CDR3 length: 14 residues. Between the trimmed V and J ends, which lost 3 bases and 4 bases, there was a span of 12 bases. Germline CDR1 is LGHDT and CDR2 is YNNKEL (reference sequence). CDR3 bases: TGTGCCAGCAGCCAGGGAGGAGGGAGCTATGGCTACACCTTC. Translation: CASSQGGGSYGYTF.

J is TRBJ2-1 and V is TRBV6-1, with a possible D match to TRBD1 (5 bases). The CDR3 extends over 16 amino acids. Trimming removed 2 bases at V and 0 bases at J, with 11 bases between. Germline CDR1 and CDR2: MNHNS and SASEGT. The CDR3 here is CASSERGMSSYNEQFF. The CDR3 DNA sequence: TGTGCCAGCAGTGAAAGGGGCATGAGCTCCTACAATGAGCAGTTCTTC.

This clone has a count of ten or more. This sample also contains other DNA sequences that code for the same CDR3. This chain uses TRBV12-3 or TRBV12-4 with TRBJ1-1; 7 bases fit TRBD1. Trimming cost V 3 bases and J 5 bases; bases outside gene matches: 3. This CDR3 has 13 amino acids. DNA for the CDR3: TGTGCCAGCAGTTTGTACAGGGGAACTGAAGCTTTCTTT. It is translated as CASSLYRGTEAFF.

The V gene is TRBV2, the J gene TRBJ1-1; D might be TRBD1 (5 bases). The germline gives CDR1 SNHLY, CDR2 FYNNEI. This CDR3 is built from 12 residues. V lost 7 bases to trimming and J lost 11 bases, with 17 bases between them. CDR3 sequence (DNA): TGTGCCAGCACCGACAGACTCGGTGGGGCTTTCTTT. It translates to CASTDRLGGAFF.

The chain links TRBV7-9 to TRBJ1-4; the D is unclear. Per the germline V gene, CDR1 is SEHNR and CDR2 is FQNEAQ (reference sequence). The CDR3 is made up of 15 amino acids. V was pared by 1 base and J by 5 bases, with 11 bases between. CDR3 nucleotide sequence: TGTGCCAGCAGCTTAGAAGGCGGCCACAATGAAAAACTGTTTTTT. Translating gives CASSLEGGHNEKLFF.

The chain carries TRBV11-3 and TRBJ2-1, with 10 bases that match TRBD1. CDR1 is SGHNT, CDR2 YENEEA, per germline. The CDR3 runs 17 residues. Losses at the gene ends were 4 bases for V and 6 bases for J; bases not matched to a gene: 12. The CDR3 protein is CASSSGQGMAIPNEQFF. The CDR3 DNA sequence: TGTGCCAGCAGCTCGGGACAGGGGATGGCTATACCCAATGAGCAGTTCTTC.